This T cell receptor beta chain was sequenced for a study of T cell changes during pregnancy in multiple sclerosis (dated by TCRdb to between 2018 and 2021). Study-wide context: In women with multiple sclerosis, the researchers looked at how the T cell repertoire shifted as pregnancy progressed.

Library method: the immunoSEQ multiplex PCR assay. TCRdb's version of the immuneACCESS table is confined to in-frame rearrangements and falls short of the full clone set. An unresolved V gene accounts for under half of the shortfall where checked; the remainder is of unknown origin. Here the sample has fewer than 110,000 clones; roughly 90% occur a single time. The leading ten clones occupy 0.78% of the sample. As for this clone: No cognate antigen has been identified for it. Base qualities were left out, and no much larger clone turns up one base away.

Reading the germline V gene (reference sequence) gives CDR1 MNHEY and CDR2 SMNVEV. Measured from the cysteine to the phenylalanine, the CDR3 is 14 residues long. The read is trimmed to its CDR3 DNA, 42 bases read in frame from base 1. Trimming accounts for 8 bases at V and 6 bases at J, while the number of junction bases matched to no gene is 8. Sequenced material: peripheral blood, taken in the third trimester of pregnancy. The receptor's source is a female donor in good health, enrolled as a control in a pregnancy study. The rearrangement joined TRBV27 to TRBJ1-5, with 9 middle bases fitting TRBD1. The CDR3 has the sequence CASSDRGDGQPQHF. The DNA sequence follows: TGTGCCAGCTCGGACAGGGGCGATGGTCAGCCCCAGCATTTT.